A selection of T cell receptor beta chains follows, all from one sample in a study of blood T cells in healthy people across ages. In TCRdb, the 5' RACE reads were re-called with MiXCR into one record per CDR3 protein. Here the sample spans roughly 800,000 distinct CDR3 sequences, about three fifths being singletons. The sequenced sample was blood. The receptors were sampled from a man aged 30-40 years in good health. CDR3s leave out the opening cysteine and the closing phenylalanine or tryptophan. The size of a clone is reported for some rows only, either as once, few or many, or as a class for expanded clones.

TRBV7-2	-	TRBJ1-4	ASSLARGVNEKLF
TRBV7-9	-	TRBJ1-6	VSSPDRGLSPLH
TRBV4-3	-	TRBJ2-1	ASSQDKQDGPYNEQF
TRBV28	-	TRBJ2-3	ASTPGATDTQY
TRBV15	-	TRBJ2-5	ATSRGQRDSLETQY
TRBV7-2	-	TRBJ2-5	ASSFSGANQETQY
TRBV20-1	-	TRBJ2-5	SATSPGAGYQETQY
TRBV6-2/TRBV6-3	-	TRBJ2-1	ASSYPPGTYNEQF
TRBV27	-	TRBJ1-6	ASSSGQPSPGSPLH
TRBV6-2/TRBV6-3	-	TRBJ2-1	ASSLSHRVYNEQF
TRBV20-1	-	TRBJ1-6	SARDTGVSNSPLH
TRBV6-2/TRBV6-3	-	TRBJ2-1	ASSYKAGGPHEQF
TRBV29-1	-	TRBJ2-1	SSRPRGGRSEQF
TRBV28	-	TRBJ2-3	ASSSAIRLATDTQY
TRBV2	-	TRBJ2-1	ASSVSYSYNEQF
TRBV6-2/TRBV6-3	-	TRBJ2-7	ASTRERAYEQY
TRBV4-2	-	TRBJ2-1	ASSPQGESNEQF
TRBV3-1	-	TRBJ2-1	ASKDDLGGRNEQF
TRBV12-5	-	-	ASGLGQTYEQY
TRBV7-9	-	TRBJ2-1	ASSPGAGILNEQF
TRBV7-2	-	TRBJ2-5	ASSLDASGTVNNEQY
TRBV29-1	once	TRBJ2-1	SAHDSGAGNEQF
TRBV6-7	-	TRBJ2-1	ASSYGSSGDSYNEQF
TRBV29-1	-	TRBJ2-7	SVEGQGMDHEQY
TRBV5-1	-	TRBJ2-7	ASSLGQVVSYEQY
TRBV7-6	-	TRBJ2-1	ASSLGGRAFLEHEQF
TRBV11-2	-	-	ASSLVPSGGNQETQY
TRBV9	few	TRBJ1-1	ASSPLRGRNTEAF
TRBV28	-	TRBJ2-7	ASGKTSSYEQY
TRBV12-3/TRBV12-4	-	TRBJ1-2	ASSFSQGYGYT
TRBV3-1	-	TRBJ1-5	ASSQGGALSNQPQH
TRBV20-1	once	TRBJ1-2	SAGGAGTTHGYT
TRBV5-1	few	TRBJ2-5	ASSAQTEETQY
TRBV10-3	few	TRBJ2-7	AISGGSGTPYYEQY
TRBV5-5	-	-	ASSLALGAIYEQY
TRBV20-1	-	TRBJ2-3	SARVRLAADTQY
TRBV20-1	many	TRBJ2-4	SARDLVRSDSLLAKNIQY
TRBV5-1	-	TRBJ2-7	ASSSSGGSARY
TRBV28	-	TRBJ1-1	ASSLPVLAEAF
TRBV3-1	few	TRBJ2-7	ASSQDGGPATYEQY
TRBV7-9	-	TRBJ2-7	ASSTTETKPPLVEQY
TRBV7-2	many	TRBJ2-3	ASRPQTDTQY
TRBV20-1	few	TRBJ1-5	SARVGDQPQH
TRBV11-1	few	TRBJ2-7	ASSYRGGLYEQY
TRBV28	-	TRBJ1-6	ASVRGGSNSPLH
TRBV6-6	few	TRBJ2-5	ASSTGEGRETQY
TRBV29-1	-	TRBJ1-1	SVVHMNTEAF
TRBV29-1	few	TRBJ2-3	SVGSAGGKNTQY
TRBV4-3	-	TRBJ1-4	ASSQVTGEKLF